This record concerns one TCR beta chain sequence. Its antigen is unidentified. Sequenced by immunoSEQ multiplex PCR; TCRdb stores in-frame clones only, minus some. The table has around 120,000 clones, about 72% seen once. The data were taken from a study of shared clonotypes between healthy human individuals. Broader study findings: The sole specimen, blood, was sampled, and tissue repertoires likely differ. Four donors had about 5% of their naive CD4 clonotypes in common.

This CDR3 is 18 amino acids long. The germline CDR1 and CDR2 sequences are GTSNPN and SVGIG (reference sequence). V lost 1 base to trimming and J lost 4 bases; unmatched junction nucleotides: 12. Sample: memory CD8+ T cells sorted from blood. This sample's subset: CD45RO+ cells pooled with CCR7-negative TemRA cells. J is TRBJ2-3 and V is TRBV30, with 12 positions matching TRBD2. The source of this sequence is a woman between 25 and 40 years old in good health. The CDR3 coding sequence is TGTGCCTGGAGTGCCTTCTACTGGACTAGCGGGACTGCAGATACGCAGTATTTT. It codes for CAWSAFYWTSGTADTQYF.